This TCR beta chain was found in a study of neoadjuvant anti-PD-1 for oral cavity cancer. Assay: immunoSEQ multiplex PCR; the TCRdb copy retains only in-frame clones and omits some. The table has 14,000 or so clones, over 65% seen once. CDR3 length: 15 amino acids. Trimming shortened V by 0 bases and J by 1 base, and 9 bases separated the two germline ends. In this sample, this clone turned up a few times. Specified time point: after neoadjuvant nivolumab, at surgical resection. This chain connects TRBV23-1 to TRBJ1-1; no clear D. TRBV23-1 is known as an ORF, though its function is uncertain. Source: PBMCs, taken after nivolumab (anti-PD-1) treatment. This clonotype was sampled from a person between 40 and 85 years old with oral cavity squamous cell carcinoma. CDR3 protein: CASSQSIEANTEAFF. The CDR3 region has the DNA TGCGCCAGCAGTCAATCGATAGAAGCGAACACTGAAGCTTTCTTT.